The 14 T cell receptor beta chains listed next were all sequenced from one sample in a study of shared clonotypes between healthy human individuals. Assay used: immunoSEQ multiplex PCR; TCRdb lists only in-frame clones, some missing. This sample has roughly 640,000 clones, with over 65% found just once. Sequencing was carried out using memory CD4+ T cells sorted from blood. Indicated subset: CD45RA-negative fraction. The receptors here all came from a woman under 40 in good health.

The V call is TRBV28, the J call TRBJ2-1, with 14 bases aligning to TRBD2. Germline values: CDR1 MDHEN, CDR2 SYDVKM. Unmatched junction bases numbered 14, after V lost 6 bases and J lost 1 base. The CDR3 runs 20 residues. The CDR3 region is CASRSPPGTSGSGSYNEQFF. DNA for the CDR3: TGTGCCAGCAGATCGCCCCCCGGGACTAGCGGGAGTGGGTCCTACAATGAGCAGTTCTTC.

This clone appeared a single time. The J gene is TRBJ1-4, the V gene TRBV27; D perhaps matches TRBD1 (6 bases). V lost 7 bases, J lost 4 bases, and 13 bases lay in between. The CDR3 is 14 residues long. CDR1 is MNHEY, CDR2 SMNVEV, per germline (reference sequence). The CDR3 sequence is CASTQGTGNEKLFF. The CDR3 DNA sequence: TGTGCCAGCACCCAGGGGACCGGTAATGAAAAACTGTTTTTT.

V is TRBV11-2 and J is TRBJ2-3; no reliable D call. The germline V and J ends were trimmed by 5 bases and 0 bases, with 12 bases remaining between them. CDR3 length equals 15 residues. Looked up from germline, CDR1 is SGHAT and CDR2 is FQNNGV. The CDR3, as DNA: TGTGCCAGCAGCCCGATCGACATTAGCACAGATACGCAGTATTTT. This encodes CASSPIDISTDTQYF.

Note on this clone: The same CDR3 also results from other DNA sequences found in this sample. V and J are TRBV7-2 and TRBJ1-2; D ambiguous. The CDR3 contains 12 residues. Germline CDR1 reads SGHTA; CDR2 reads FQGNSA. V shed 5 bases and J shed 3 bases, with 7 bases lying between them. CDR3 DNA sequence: TGTGCCAGCAGCGCTGGGGACTATGGCTACACCTTC. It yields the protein CASSAGDYGYTF.

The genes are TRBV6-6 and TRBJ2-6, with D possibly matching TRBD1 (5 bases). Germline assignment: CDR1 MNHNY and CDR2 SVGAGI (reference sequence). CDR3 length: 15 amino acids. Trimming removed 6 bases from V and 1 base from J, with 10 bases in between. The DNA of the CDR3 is TGTGCCAGCAGGCATACAGGATCTGGGGCCAACGTCCTGACTTTC. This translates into CASRHTGSGANVLTF.

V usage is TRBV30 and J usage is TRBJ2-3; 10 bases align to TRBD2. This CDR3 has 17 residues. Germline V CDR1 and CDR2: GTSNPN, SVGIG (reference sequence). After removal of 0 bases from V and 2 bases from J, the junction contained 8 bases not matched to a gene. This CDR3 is CAWSVSPLAGNTDTQYF. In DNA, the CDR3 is TGTGCCTGGAGTGTATCCCCACTAGCGGGAAACACAGATACGCAGTATTTT.

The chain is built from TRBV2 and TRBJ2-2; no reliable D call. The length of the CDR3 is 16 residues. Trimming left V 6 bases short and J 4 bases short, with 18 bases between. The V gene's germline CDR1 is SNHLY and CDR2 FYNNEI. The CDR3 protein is CASSRSGQATTGELFF. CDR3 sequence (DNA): TGTGCCAGCAGCCGAAGTGGGCAGGCGACCACCGGGGAGCTGTTTTTT.

DNA for the CDR3: TGTGCCAGTAGTTTTCAGGGCACCCATGAAAAACTGTTTTTT. Its translation is CASSFQGTHEKLFF. The genes are TRBV19 and TRBJ1-4; possible D gene TRBD1, 5 bases. Germline-derived CDR1 and CDR2 are LNHDA and SQIVND (reference sequence). CDR3 length equals 14 residues. The V end lost 5 bases, the J end lost 6 bases, and 13 bases lay between the germline ends.

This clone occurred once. The chain's CDR3 is CATSRGGAGDQPQHF. CDR3 DNA sequence: TGTGCCACCAGCAGAGGAGGTGCGGGGGACCAGCCCCAGCATTTT. The chain is built from TRBV15 and TRBJ1-5; the D gene is possibly TRBD1 (5 bases). V lost 1 base and J lost 7, with 14 bases in between. The CDR3 totals 15 residues. From germline, CDR1 is LNHNV and CDR2 YYDKDF (reference sequence).

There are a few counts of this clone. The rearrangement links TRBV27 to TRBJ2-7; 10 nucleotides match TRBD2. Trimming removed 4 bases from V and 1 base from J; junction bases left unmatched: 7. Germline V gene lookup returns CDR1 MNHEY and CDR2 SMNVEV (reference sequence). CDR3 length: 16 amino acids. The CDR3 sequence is CASSSNALAGSYEQYF. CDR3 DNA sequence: TGTGCCAGCAGTTCCAACGCACTAGCGGGATCCTACGAGCAGTACTTC.

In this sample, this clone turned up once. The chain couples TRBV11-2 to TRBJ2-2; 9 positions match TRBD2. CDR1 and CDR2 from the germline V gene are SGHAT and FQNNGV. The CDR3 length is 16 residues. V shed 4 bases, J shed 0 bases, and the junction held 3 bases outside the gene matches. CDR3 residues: CASSSSSGANTGELFF. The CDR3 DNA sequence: TGTGCCAGCAGCTCCTCTAGCGGGGCGAACACCGGGGAGCTGTTTTTT.

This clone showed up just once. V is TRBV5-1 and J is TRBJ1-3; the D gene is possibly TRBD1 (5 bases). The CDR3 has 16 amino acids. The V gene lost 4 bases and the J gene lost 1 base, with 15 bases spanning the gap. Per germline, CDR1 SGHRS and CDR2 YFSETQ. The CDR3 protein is CASSLKQVGSGNTIYF. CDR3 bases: TGCGCCAGCAGCCTAAAACAGGTTGGGTCTGGAAACACCATATATTTT.

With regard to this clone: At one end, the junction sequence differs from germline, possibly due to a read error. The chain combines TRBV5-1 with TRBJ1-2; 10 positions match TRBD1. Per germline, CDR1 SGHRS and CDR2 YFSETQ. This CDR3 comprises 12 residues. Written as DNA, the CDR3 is TGCGCCAGCAGCTTGGGGACGGGACAGGGGATCTTC. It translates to CASSLGTGQGIF.

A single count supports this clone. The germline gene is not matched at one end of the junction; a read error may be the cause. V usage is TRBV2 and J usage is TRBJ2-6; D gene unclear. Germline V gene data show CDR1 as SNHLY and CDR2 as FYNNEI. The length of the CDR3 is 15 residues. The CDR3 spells CASREEGSGANVLTF. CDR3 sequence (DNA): TGTGCCAGCAGGGAAGAAGGCTCTGGGGCCAACGTCCTGACTTTC.